This T cell receptor (beta chain) was captured by sequencing in a study of technical replicates of blood from a few donors. The table came from immunoSEQ multiplex PCR; TCRdb's copy has only in-frame clones and leaves some out. Altogether roughly 70,000 clones are present, roughly nine tenths being singletons, with the ten largest covering approximately 4.8%. The sequence was collected from a human donor in good health. Some clones in this sample may be carry-over from other donors' samples. Sequenced: PBMCs.

CDR3 sequence (DNA): TGTGCCTGGAGTTTCGGACAGGGGGTGGCCGAGCAGTACTTC. Protein sequence: CAWSFGQGVAEQYF. This chain connects TRBV30 to TRBJ2-7, with 10 bases identical to TRBD1. CDR1 is GTSNPN and CDR2 is SVGIG in the germline V gene (reference sequence). V lost 2 bases and J lost 6; bases outside the gene matches: 7. The CDR3 runs 14 residues.